The 13 T cell receptor beta chains reported below all come from one sample, sequenced in a study of blood T cell repertoires in COVID-19. Method: immunoSEQ multiplex PCR; TCRdb's copy keeps in-frame clones and lacks some. The sample holds about 140,000 clones, 84% seen once. The sample was PBMCs or T cells enriched from blood (not recorded which). The receptors were sampled from a woman under 30 who had been exposed to COVID-19.

This clone was picked up one time. The chain employs TRBV4-3 and TRBJ1-1; 8 bases fit TRBD1. The CDR3 runs 14 residues. CDR1 is LGHNA, CDR2 YSLEER, per germline. V was pared by 1 base and J by 6 bases, with 4 bases of the junction left unmatched. Here the CDR3 DNA reads TGCGCCAGCAGCCAAGTGTGGACAGGGTCTGAAGCTTTCTTT. Translated, it gives CASSQVWTGSEAFF.

V gene TRBV2 combines with J gene TRBJ2-3, with D unresolved. Per the germline V gene, CDR1 is SNHLY and CDR2 is FYNNEI. The CDR3 loop spans 12 amino acids. The ends were cut back, 8 bases at V and 4 bases at J, with 10 bases in the middle. The CDR3 protein is CASLFRSDTQYF. CDR3 bases: TGTGCCAGCCTCTTTCGGTCAGATACGCAGTATTTT.

Comment on this clone: The junction departs from germline at one end; a sequencing error may be responsible. The chain uses TRBV24-1 and TRBJ1-4; a weak D match, TRBD1 (5 bases). The germline CDR1 and CDR2 sequences are KGHDR and SFDVKD. The CDR3 loop spans 12 amino acids. This CDR3 is CPGHLDGEKLFF. In DNA, the CDR3 is TGCCCAGGACACTTGGACGGGGAAAAACTGTTTTTT.

The V and J genes are TRBV2 and TRBJ2-1; tentatively, D is TRBD2 (7 bases). CDR1 SNHLY and CDR2 FYNNEI come from the germline V gene. Trimming stripped 4 bases from V and 8 bases from J, with 15 bases between. CDR3 length: 14 residues. This CDR3 reads CASSGVGGADEQFF. The CDR3 DNA is TGTGCCAGCAGTGGCGTTGGGGGGGCTGATGAGCAGTTCTTC.

The chain links TRBV7-2 to TRBJ2-3, with TRBD2 identical over 8 bases. J was trimmed by 3 bases and V by 3 bases; bases with no gene match: 5. This CDR3 has 15 residues. Germline-derived CDR1 and CDR2 are SGHTA and FQGNSA. The CDR3 coding sequence is TGTGCCAGCAGCTTTCGGGAGGGCCGAACAGATACGCAGTATTTT. Residues: CASSFREGRTDTQYF. The full variable domain, with the rest looked up from reference TRBV7-2 and TRBJ2-3, is GAGVSQSPSNKVTEKGKDVELRCDPISGHTALYWYRQSLGQGLEFLIYFQGNSAPDKSGLPSDRFSAERTGGSVSTLTIQRTQQEDSAVYLCASSFREGRTDTQYFGPGTRLTVL.

The CDR3: CASTGNGNTIYF. CDR3 sequence (DNA): TGTGCCAGCACAGGGAATGGAAACACCATATATTTT. The gene calls are TRBV2 and TRBJ1-3; tentatively, D is TRBD1 (5 bases). The CDR3 has 12 residues. The V and J ends lost 7 bases and 3 bases respectively, with 7 bases between them. The germline gives CDR1 SNHLY, CDR2 FYNNEI. The complete variable domain, with remaining parts taken from reference TRBV2 and TRBJ1-3, reads EPEVTQTPSHQVTQMGQEVILRCVPISNHLYFYWYRQILGQKVEFLVSFYNNEISEKSEIFDDQFSVERPDGSNFTLKIRSTKLEDSAMYFCASTGNGNTIYFGEGSWLTVV.

The chain employs TRBV6-5 and TRBJ1-4, with unresolved D. The V gene lost 7 bases and the J gene lost 8 bases, with 17 bases spanning the gap. The CDR3 is 14 amino acids. Germline CDR1 reads MNHEY; CDR2 reads SVGAGI. The CDR3 loop reads CASTFGRRVEKLFF. The CDR3 bases are TGTGCCAGCACCTTTGGACGGAGGGTCGAAAAACTGTTTTTT.

This chain joins TRBV5-1 and TRBJ2-3; D ambiguous. CDR3 length: 14 residues. The V and J ends lost 0 bases and 4 bases respectively, with 9 bases between them. Germline lookup yields CDR1 SGHRS and CDR2 YFSETQ. CDR3 region: CASSLASGPDTQYF. The CDR3 DNA reads TGCGCCAGCAGCTTGGCCTCCGGTCCAGATACGCAGTATTTT.

This clone was detected only a few times. This chain joins TRBV19 and TRBJ2-1; D is ambiguous. V lost 3 bases and J 7 bases, leaving 7 bases between the germline ends. This CDR3 is built from 12 residues. Germline V gives CDR1 LNHDA, CDR2 SQIVND (reference sequence). DNA for the CDR3: TGTGCCAGTAGTATTTCCAGAAATGAGCAGTTCTTC. Its translation is CASSISRNEQFF.

The chain links TRBV3-1 (or the pseudogene TRBV3-2) to TRBJ1-4, with 9 bases fitting TRBD1. J gave up 6 bases and V 4 bases, and 6 bases lay outside the gene matches. The germline V gene encodes CDR1 LGHDT and CDR2 YNNKEL (reference sequence). The CDR3 runs 15 residues. The DNA of the CDR3 is TGTGCCAGCAGCCGCCCCCGGGACAGGGATGAAAAACTGTTTTTT. Translating gives CASSRPRDRDEKLFF.

This clone was seen just once. The chain links TRBV27 to TRBJ1-5, with 11 bases fitting TRBD1. This CDR3 is 19 amino acids long. J lost 2 bases, V lost 2 bases, and 11 bases had no gene match. Per germline, CDR1 MNHEY and CDR2 SMNVEV (reference sequence). This CDR3 is CASSLASGQGALGNQPQHF. The DNA of the CDR3 is TGTGCCAGCAGTTTAGCTTCAGGACAGGGGGCGCTGGGCAATCAGCCCCAGCATTTT.

The chain couples TRBV10-3 to TRBJ1-5; D remains unclear. This CDR3 contains 13 residues. Germline CDR1 ENHRY, CDR2 SYGVKD. V lost 4 bases and J 1 base, leaving 5 bases between the germline ends. As DNA, the CDR3 is TGTGCCATCAGTGCACAGAGCAATCAGCCCCAGCATTTT. As protein: CAISAQSNQPQHF.

The chain recombines TRBV30 with TRBJ1-2, with TRBD1 matching over 10 bases. The germline V gene has CDR1 GTSNPN and CDR2 SVGIG (reference sequence). J lost 8 bases, V lost 3 bases, and 6 bases had no gene match. The CDR3 extends over 13 amino acids. DNA of the CDR3: TGTGCCTGGAGCTGGACAGGGGGTCGAGGCTACACCTTC. Amino acid sequence: CAWSWTGGRGYTF.